The 29 T cell receptor beta chains given below trace back to one sample, sequenced in a study of sequential checkpoint blockade in melanoma. This table comes from immunoSEQ multiplex PCR, and its TCRdb copy is limited to in-frame clones, with some not included. The table has 15,000 to 20,000 clones, approximately 69% seen once; the top ten hold approximately 17%. The treatment is: randomized to nivolumab then ipilimumab (arm A) or the reverse (arm B). The input for sequencing was CD8+ T cells sorted from blood (inferred from file names), taken from a patient given nivolumab and ipilimumab in sequence. The receptors were gathered from a human donor with melanoma.

This sequence joins TRBV27 and TRBJ2-7, with D unclear. The CDR3 contains 13 residues. Germline V gene sequence: CDR1 MNHEY, CDR2 SMNVEV (reference sequence). Trimming stripped 3 bases from V and 2 bases from J, with 8 bases between. For the CDR3, the DNA is TGTGCCAGCAGTTTGGGCCCAGCCTACGAGCAGTACTTC. Residues: CASSLGPAYEQYF.

The chain recombines TRBV7-9 with TRBJ2-1; D remains ambiguous. Trimming pared 1 base from V and 6 bases from J, leaving 7 bases between. From germline, CDR1 is SEHNR and CDR2 FQNEAQ (reference sequence). This CDR3 contains 13 residues. This CDR3 reads CASSLDYLNEQFF. DNA of the CDR3: TGTGCCAGCAGCTTAGACTACCTCAATGAGCAGTTCTTC.

The chain links TRBV27 to TRBJ2-2; a possible D gene is TRBD1 (6 bases). CDR3 length equals 16 residues. CDR1 and CDR2 (germline): MNHEY, SMNVEV (reference sequence). With 0 bases removed from V and 7 bases from J, the gap between germline ends came to 15 bases. The CDR3 nucleotides are TGTGCCAGCAGTTTATCGGGGGCTCTACTGTACGGGGAGCTGTTTTTT. Protein product: CASSLSGALLYGELFF.

The V call is TRBV15, the J call TRBJ2-7; perhaps TRBD1 as D (5 bases). Germline V gene lookup returns CDR1 LNHNV and CDR2 YYDKDF (reference sequence). This CDR3 has 14 amino acids. V lost 5 bases, J lost 0 bases, and 11 bases lay in between. The CDR3 spells CATSPRRASYEQYF. CDR3 DNA sequence: TGTGCCACCAGCCCTCGCAGGGCCTCCTACGAGCAGTACTTC.

V and J are TRBV6-1 and TRBJ1-1, with 8 bases that match TRBD1. This CDR3 is 18 amino acids long. V dropped 4 bases and J dropped 5; count of bases not matched to a gene: 18. Germline values: CDR1 MNHNS, CDR2 SASEGT. CDR3 residues: CASSGPPRTGNRRTEAFF. DNA of the CDR3: TGTGCCAGCAGTGGGCCCCCCCGGACAGGGAATCGTCGGACTGAAGCTTTCTTT.

The chain employs TRBV19 and TRBJ2-5, with 9 nucleotides matching TRBD1. Germline CDR1 LNHDA, CDR2 SQIVND (reference sequence). The J segment lost 3 bases and the V segment lost 2 bases, leaving 1 base of the junction unmatched. CDR3 size: 14 residues. The CDR3 DNA follows: TGTGCCAGTAGTATAAGGACAGGGGAAGAGACCCAGTACTTC. The encoded protein is CASSIRTGEETQYF.

This clone was detected only a few times. The chain employs TRBV21-1 and TRBJ1-2; TRBD1, the D gene given by the table, was not confirmed from the DNA. TRBV21-1 is an annotated pseudogene. This CDR3 region has 14 residues. This CDR3 reads CASSTPGQPPGYTF. The DNA for the CDR3 is TGTGCCAGCAGCACACCAGGACAGCCCCCTGGCTACACCTTC.

V gene TRBV29-1 combines with J gene TRBJ2-7; 8 bases map to TRBD2. The length of the CDR3 is 13 residues. Germline trimming cut 3 bases from V and 6 bases from J; bases unmatched to any gene: 7. Germline assignment: CDR1 SQVTM and CDR2 ANQGSEA. This CDR3 reads CSVDHGRAGEQYF. DNA of the CDR3: TGCAGCGTTGACCACGGGAGGGCCGGCGAGCAGTACTTC.

J is TRBJ2-7 and V is TRBV7-9, with 8 bases matching TRBD1. The germline V gene encodes CDR1 SEHNR and CDR2 FQNEAQ (reference sequence). CDR3 length equals 16 residues. V lost 3 bases to trimming and J lost 7 bases; unmatched junction nucleotides: 14. The CDR3 sequence: CASSLRWGTGPREQYF. In DNA form, the CDR3 reads TGTGCCAGCAGCTTGCGGTGGGGGACAGGTCCTCGGGAGCAGTACTTC.

This clone was picked up a small number of times. The chain is built from TRBV28 and TRBJ1-6; TRBD1 aligns across 9 bases. Unmatched junction bases numbered 11, after V lost 4 bases and J lost 10 bases. The CDR3 has 16 amino acids. Germline V lookup: CDR1 MDHEN, CDR2 SYDVKM. The CDR3 loop is CASSSTYRGLNSPLHF. The CDR3 DNA follows: TGTGCCAGCAGTTCCACTTACAGGGGGCTAAACTCACCCCTCCACTTT.

The chain recombines TRBV9 with TRBJ2-1; 15 positions agree with TRBD2. Germline V gene sequence: CDR1 SGDLS, CDR2 YYNGEE. With 3 bases clipped from V and 6 bases from J, the junction kept 7 bases outside the gene matches. The CDR3 covers 17 residues. The CDR3 nucleotides read TGTGCCAGCAGCGGATGGACTAGCGGGAGGGGGGGCAATGAGCAGTTCTTC. Translation gives CASSGWTSGRGGNEQFF.

The rearrangement joins TRBV4-3 to TRBJ1-1, with D hard to call. CDR3 length: 20 amino acids. V lost 0 bases and J 0 bases, leaving 23 bases between the germline ends. CDR1 is LGHNA and CDR2 is YSLEER in the germline V gene. CDR3: CASSQDPPLGGNVMNTEAFF. The CDR3 DNA is TGCGCCAGCAGCCAAGATCCCCCTCTGGGAGGTAACGTAATGAACACTGAAGCTTTCTTT.

The gene calls are TRBV7-3 and TRBJ2-5; 7 bases agree with TRBD1. The V gene's germline CDR1 is SGHTA and CDR2 FQGTGA. V trimming: 5 bases; J trimming: 4 bases; junction bases outside the gene matches: 13. This CDR3 has 16 amino acids. CDR3 DNA: TGTGCCAGCAGCCCCCACCTACGGACAGGTGGAGAGACCCAGTACTTC. Amino acid sequence: CASSPHLRTGGETQYF.

V usage is TRBV13 and J usage is TRBJ2-3; 13 bases are shared with TRBD2. Germline lookup yields CDR1 PRHDT and CDR2 FYEKMQ (reference sequence). There are 16 residues in the CDR3. Trimming took 5 bases from V and 2 from J; bases not matched to a gene: 4. The CDR3 here is CASSPGLAGATDTQYF. As DNA, the CDR3 is TGTGCCAGCAGCCCAGGACTAGCGGGGGCCACAGATACGCAGTATTTT. The full variable domain, with the rest looked up from reference TRBV13 and TRBJ2-3, is AAGVIQSPRHLIKEKRETATLKCYPIPRHDTVYWYQQGPGQDPQFLISFYEKMQSDKGSIPDRFSAQQFSDYHSELNMSSLELGDSALYFCASSPGLAGATDTQYFGPGTRLTVL.

This clone was counted between two and nine times. This chain joins TRBV7-9 and TRBJ2-1, with 8 bases fitting TRBD2. Trimming removed 1 base from V and 10 bases from J; junction bases left unmatched: 9. Germline CDR1 reads SEHNR; CDR2 reads FQNEAQ (reference sequence). CDR3 size: 15 residues. The CDR3: CASSLGLAGEREQFF. The CDR3 DNA reads as TGTGCCAGCAGCTTAGGGCTAGCGGGCGAACGGGAGCAGTTCTTC.

The V gene is TRBV10-1, the J gene TRBJ2-7; TRBD1 might be the D (5 bases). CDR3 length equals 13 residues. From germline, CDR1 is WNHNN and CDR2 SYGVQD (reference sequence). V lost 3 bases, J lost 6 bases, and 12 bases lay in between. In DNA form, the CDR3 reads TGCGCCAGCAGTGAAGGGCAGGGCGGCGAGCAGTACTTC. It specifies CASSEGQGGEQYF.

V gene TRBV9 combines with J gene TRBJ2-3; 8 bases are a match to TRBD2. The length of the CDR3 is 14 residues. V shed 0 bases and J 6 bases; nucleotides not matched to a gene: 3. Germline V CDR1 and CDR2: SGDLS, YYNGEE. The CDR3 DNA is TGTGCCAGCAGCGTAGGGTTAGCGGGGGATACGCAGTATTTT. Encoded protein: CASSVGLAGDTQYF.

This clone was seen once. The chain combines TRBV7-9 with TRBJ1-1; D call uncertain. CDR3 length: 13 amino acids. Germline assignment: CDR1 SEHNR and CDR2 FQNEAQ (reference sequence). Trimming cost V 0 bases and J 10 bases, with 12 bases left between them. As DNA, the CDR3 is TGTGCCAGCAGCTTAGCGCCGTTTGACTTAGCTTTCTTT. As protein: CASSLAPFDLAFF.

The rearrangement joins TRBV28 to TRBJ2-7; 12 bases are a match to TRBD1. Germline CDR1 reads MDHEN; CDR2 reads SYDVKM. The V segment lost 4 bases and the J segment 4 bases; nucleotides outside the gene matches: 11. The CDR3 runs to 17 residues. Here the CDR3 DNA reads TGTGCCAGCAGTTGGGACAGGGGGCGACCTGGGGAGTACGAGCAGTACTTC. Its protein product is CASSWDRGRPGEYEQYF.

This clone came up a few times. Relative to the germline gene, one junction end is altered; a read error may explain this. Other DNA variants within this sample encode the same CDR3. This chain links TRBV5-8 with TRBJ1-1, with D possibly TRBD1 on 6 matching bases. Germline V gene data show CDR1 as SGHTS and CDR2 as YDEGEE. The length of the CDR3 is 13 residues. The CDR3 DNA reads as TGCGCCAGCAGCCAAGATCGGGGGGCCGAAGCTTTCTTT. Translation: CASSQDRGAEAFF.

This clone was counted only a few times. The V gene is TRBV6-8, the J gene TRBJ1-2; 8 nucleotides line up with TRBD1. Germline V gene data show CDR1 as MNHGY and CDR2 as SAAAGT. This CDR3 region has 15 residues. J was trimmed by 8 bases and V by 5 bases; bases with no gene match: 13. The CDR3 sequence: CASSTRTGIAVGYTF. CDR3 DNA: TGTGCCAGCAGTACGCGGACAGGGATCGCGGTGGGCTACACCTTC.

This clone has just one count. DNA of the CDR3: TGTGCCAGCAGCGTACGTAGCGGGGAGCTTATCTCCGAGCAGTACTTC. Residues: CASSVRSGELISEQYF. V gene TRBV9 combines with J gene TRBJ2-7; 8 nucleotides line up with TRBD2. The CDR3 is 16 amino acids. In germline, CDR1 is SGDLS, CDR2 YYNGEE. V was pared by 1 base and J by 6 bases, with 12 bases of the junction left unmatched.

This chain joins TRBV7-3 and TRBJ2-1, with D perhaps matching TRBD2 (5 bases). Germline lookup yields CDR1 SGHTA and CDR2 FQGTGA. The CDR3 sequence is 15 residues long. Trimming removed 5 bases from V and 0 bases from J, with 11 bases in between. The DNA of the CDR3 is TGTGCCAGCAGCCTCGGACTGAGCTCCTACAATGAGCAGTTCTTC. This translates into CASSLGLSSYNEQFF.

The chain has TRBV30 and TRBJ1-4, with D possibly TRBD1 on 6 matching bases. V was trimmed by 2 bases and J by 4 bases, leaving 8 bases between them. The V gene's germline CDR1 is GTSNPN and CDR2 SVGIG (reference sequence). The CDR3 loop spans 13 amino acids. The CDR3 reads CAWSRDINEKLFF. The CDR3, as DNA: TGTGCCTGGAGTAGGGACATTAATGAAAAACTGTTTTTT.

V and J are TRBV7-9 and TRBJ1-2; 7 nucleotides align to TRBD1. This CDR3 comprises 16 residues. Trimming cost V 5 bases and J 7 bases; bases outside gene matches: 16. The germline CDR1 and CDR2 sequences are SEHNR and FQNEAQ (reference sequence). This CDR3 reads CASSNSGQVTPFGYTF. CDR3 nucleotide sequence: TGTGCCAGCAGCAACTCCGGACAGGTCACACCTTTTGGCTACACCTTC.

The chain couples TRBV4-3 to TRBJ1-2; D ambiguous. Trimming pared 0 bases from V and 3 bases from J, leaving 8 bases between. Germline CDR1 is LGHNA and CDR2 is YSLEER. The CDR3 is 14 residues long. This chain's CDR3 is CASSQDLGYYGYTF. DNA for the CDR3: TGCGCCAGCAGCCAAGATCTAGGATACTATGGCTACACCTTC.

This chain uses TRBV4-1 with TRBJ1-4; 10 bases line up with TRBD1. Germline CDR1 MGHRA, CDR2 YSYEKL. With 3 bases clipped from V and 7 bases from J, the junction kept 5 bases outside the gene matches. This CDR3 contains 15 residues. The CDR3 spells CASSHDRGPGEKLFF. The CDR3, as DNA: TGCGCCAGCAGCCACGACAGGGGGCCGGGTGAAAAACTGTTTTTT.

This chain links TRBV19 with TRBJ2-2; 7 nucleotides line up with TRBD2. CDR1 and CDR2 from the germline V gene are LNHDA and SQIVND (reference sequence). CDR3 length: 16 amino acids. The junction had 7 bases not matched to a gene; V was cut back by 3 bases and J by 3 bases. DNA of the CDR3: TGTGCCAGTAGTATGGGCGGGGGACGCTACACCGGGGAGCTGTTTTTT. Residues: CASSMGGGRYTGELFF.

V usage is TRBV4-2 and J usage is TRBJ1-1, with 7 bases matching TRBD1. Trimming removed 0 bases from V and 1 base from J; junction bases left unmatched: 2. This CDR3 contains 15 residues. Germline loops: CDR1 LGHNA, CDR2 YNFKEQ. This CDR3 reads CASSQDTGANTEAFF. The DNA for the CDR3 is TGTGCCAGCAGCCAAGATACAGGGGCGAACACTGAAGCTTTCTTT.